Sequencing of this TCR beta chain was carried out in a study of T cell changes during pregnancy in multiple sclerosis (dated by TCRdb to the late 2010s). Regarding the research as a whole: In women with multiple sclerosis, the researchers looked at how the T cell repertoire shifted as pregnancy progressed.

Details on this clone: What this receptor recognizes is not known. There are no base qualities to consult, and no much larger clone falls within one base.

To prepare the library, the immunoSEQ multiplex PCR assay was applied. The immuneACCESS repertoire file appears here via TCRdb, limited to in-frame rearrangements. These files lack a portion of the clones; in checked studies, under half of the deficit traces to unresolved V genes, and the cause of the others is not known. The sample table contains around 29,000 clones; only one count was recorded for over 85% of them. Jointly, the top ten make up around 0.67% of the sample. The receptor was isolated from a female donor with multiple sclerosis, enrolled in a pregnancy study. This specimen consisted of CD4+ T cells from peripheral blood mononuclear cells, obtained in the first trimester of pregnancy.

The DNA sequence is TGTGCCAGCAAAGCGTTTGCGGGCAGAGATCAGCCCCAGCATTTT. This encodes CASKAFAGRDQPQHF. The receptor chain draws on TRBV2 and TRBJ1-5; no confident D gene assignment can be made. CDR1 SNHLY and CDR2 FYNNEI were looked up in the germline V gene. The CDR3 covers 15 residues, taking in both the cysteine and the phenylalanine. The kept DNA is CDR3 alone, 45 bases in frame from the first base. V loses 7 bases of germline sequence and J loses 5 bases, and the interval between the two ends is 18 bases.